This T cell receptor (beta chain) stems from a study of cytomegalovirus exposure and HLA in healthy donors. Remarks on this clone: Antigen specificity is unknown.

Healthy bone marrow donors made up the donors. The J segment lost 6 bases and the V segment lost 5 bases, leaving 5 bases of the junction unmatched. The CDR3 loop spans 15 amino acids. The V gene's germline CDR1 is MNHEY and CDR2 SMNVEV (reference sequence). Primers: 60 Vbeta forward and 13 Jbeta reverse. Using immunoSEQ multiplex PCR, the repertoire was profiled, and TCRdb retains in-frame clones only, with some absent. Of about 180,000 clones listed, 75% to 85% are singletons. Study-wide points: Researchers catalogued around 150 TCR beta chains as cytomegalovirus-associated. Most CMV-associated TCR beta chains were later found to appear HLA-restricted. A classifier reportedly called cytomegalovirus status with high sensitivity and specificity.

The chain recombines TRBV27 with TRBJ2-1; 12 bases match TRBD1. This sequence originates from a woman in her twenties or thirties in good health and CMV-seropositive. Sequences were obtained from PBMCs. CDR3 DNA: TGTGCCAGCAGTCCGGGGACAGGGGGCCTCAATGAGCAGTTCTTC. Its translation is CASSPGTGGLNEQFF.